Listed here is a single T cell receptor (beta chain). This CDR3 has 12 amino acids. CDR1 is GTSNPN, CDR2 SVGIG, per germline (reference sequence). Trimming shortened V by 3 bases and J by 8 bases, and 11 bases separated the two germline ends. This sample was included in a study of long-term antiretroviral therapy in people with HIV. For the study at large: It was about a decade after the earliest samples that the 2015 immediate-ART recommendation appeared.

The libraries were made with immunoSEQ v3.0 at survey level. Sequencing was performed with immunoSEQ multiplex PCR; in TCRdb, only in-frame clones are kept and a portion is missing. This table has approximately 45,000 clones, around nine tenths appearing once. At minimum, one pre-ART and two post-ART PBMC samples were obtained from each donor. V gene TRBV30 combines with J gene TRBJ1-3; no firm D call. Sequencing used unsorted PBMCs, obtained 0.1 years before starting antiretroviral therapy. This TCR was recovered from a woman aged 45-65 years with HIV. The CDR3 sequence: CAWSVQWDTIYF. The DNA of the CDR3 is TGTGCCTGGAGCGTACAATGGGACACCATATATTTT.